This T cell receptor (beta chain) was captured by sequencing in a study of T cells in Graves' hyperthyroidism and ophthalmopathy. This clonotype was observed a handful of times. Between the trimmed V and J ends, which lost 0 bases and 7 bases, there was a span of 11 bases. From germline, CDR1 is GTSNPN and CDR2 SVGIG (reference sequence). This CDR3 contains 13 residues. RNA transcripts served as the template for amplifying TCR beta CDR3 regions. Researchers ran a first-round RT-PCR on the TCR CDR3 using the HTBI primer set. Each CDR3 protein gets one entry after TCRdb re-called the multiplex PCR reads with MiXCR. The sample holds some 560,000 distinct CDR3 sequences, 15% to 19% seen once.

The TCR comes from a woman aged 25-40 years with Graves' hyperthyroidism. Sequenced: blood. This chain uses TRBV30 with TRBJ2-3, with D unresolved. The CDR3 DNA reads TGTGCCTGGAGTGTACAATCAGCCCATACGCAGTATTTT. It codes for CAWSVQSAHTQYF.